The next 27 T cell receptor beta chains were all read from a single sample in a study of blood T cell repertoires in COVID-19. TCRdb's table, derived via immunoSEQ multiplex PCR, lists solely in-frame clones and lacks some. The table lists hundreds of thousands of clones, over 80% of them singletons, with roughly 1.3% in the top ten. The sequenced material came from peripheral blood. The receptors originated from a woman aged 25 to 39 with COVID-19, enrolled during active disease.

This clone was seen once. The chain is built from TRBV6-5 and TRBJ1-1; the match to TRBD1 covers 9 bases. CDR1 and CDR2 from the germline V gene are MNHEY and SVGAGI. V gave up 0 bases and J gave up 4 bases; unmatched junction bases: 6. This CDR3 is 16 amino acids long. The CDR3 reads CASSYSRGQGSTEAFF. CDR3 sequence (DNA): TGTGCCAGCAGTTACTCGAGGGGACAGGGATCCACTGAAGCTTTCTTT.

The J gene is TRBJ1-2, the V gene TRBV12-3 or TRBV12-4; 7 bases match TRBD1. V trimming: 6 bases; J trimming: 7 bases; junction bases outside the gene matches: 5. The CDR3 is made up of 12 amino acids. The CDR3 DNA is TGTGCCAGCAGACAGGGGCAAGGTGGCTACACCTTC. Translation gives CASRQGQGGYTF.

The chain carries TRBV7-9 and TRBJ1-1; possible D gene TRBD1, 6 bases. The CDR3 contains 16 residues. Trimming pared 1 base from V and 2 bases from J, leaving 14 bases between. Germline V gives CDR1 SEHNR, CDR2 FQNEAQ (reference sequence). Here the CDR3 reads CASSLDQGPGNTEAFF. In DNA form, the CDR3 reads TGTGCCAGCAGCTTAGATCAGGGGCCTGGAAACACTGAAGCTTTCTTT.

The chain has TRBV30 and TRBJ1-4; no definite D call. CDR3 size: 12 residues. V lost 3 bases, J lost 8 bases, and 10 bases lay in between. CDR1 is GTSNPN, CDR2 SVGIG, per germline (reference sequence). CDR3 sequence: CAWRFREEKLFF. The CDR3 DNA follows: TGTGCCTGGAGGTTTCGAGAAGAAAAACTGTTTTTT.

The chain is built from TRBV29-1 and TRBJ2-7; 13 bases agree with TRBD2. This CDR3 is built from 15 residues. Germline V lookup: CDR1 SQVTM, CDR2 ANQGSEA. J lost 4 bases, V lost 4 bases, and 7 bases had no gene match. The CDR3: CSVATRTSGSYEQYF. CDR3 DNA sequence: TGCAGCGTTGCCACGAGGACTAGCGGGAGTTACGAGCAGTACTTC.

This clone was detected only a few times. The chain links TRBV7-6 to TRBJ1-3; D is unresolved. Trimming shortened V by 1 base and J by 3 bases, and 7 bases separated the two germline ends. In germline, CDR1 is SGHVS, CDR2 FNYEAQ. The CDR3 runs 14 residues. The CDR3, as DNA: TGTGCCAGCAGCTTAGGTGGGCGTGGAAACACCATATATTTT. Translated, it gives CASSLGGRGNTIYF.

This chain links TRBV6-4 with TRBJ2-2; TRBD1 might be the D (6 bases). The CDR3 spans 16 residues. Germline CDR1 is MRHNA and CDR2 is SNTAGT. The V gene lost 0 bases and the J gene lost 0 bases, with 8 bases spanning the gap. For the CDR3, the DNA is TGTGCCAGCAGTGACTCGGGACATTCGAACACCGGGGAGCTGTTTTTT. Protein sequence: CASSDSGHSNTGELFF.

The rearrangement joins TRBV14 to TRBJ2-5, with a possible D match to TRBD2 (5 bases). Trimming shortened V by 5 bases and J by 4 bases, and 11 bases separated the two germline ends. This CDR3 has 13 amino acids. Germline assignment: CDR1 SGHDN and CDR2 FVKESK. The CDR3 DNA reads TGTGCCAGCAGCATTAGACGGGGAGAGACCCAGTACTTC. Protein product: CASSIRRGETQYF.

The chain combines TRBV21-1 with TRBJ2-1; TRBD1 is the table's D call and was not checked against the DNA. TRBV21-1 is described as a pseudogene. This CDR3 is 14 amino acids long. The chain's CDR3 is CASSPQEHYNEQFF. CDR3 DNA: TGTGCCAGCAGCCCACAGGAGCACTACAATGAGCAGTTCTTC.

The chain carries TRBV7-8 and TRBJ1-1; the D is unclear. Germline CDR1 SGHVS, CDR2 FQNEAQ. This CDR3 spans 13 amino acids. V was trimmed by 2 bases and J by 0 bases, leaving 4 bases between them. The CDR3 loop reads CASSLSVNTEAFF. In nucleotides, the CDR3 is TGTGCCAGCAGCTTATCAGTGAACACTGAAGCTTTCTTT.

A single count supports this clone. The chain combines TRBV11-2 with TRBJ1-1; 8 bases align to TRBD1. In germline, CDR1 is SGHAT, CDR2 FQNNGV. CDR3 length equals 14 residues. V trimming: 6 bases; J trimming: 4 bases; junction bases outside the gene matches: 7. The CDR3 bases are TGTGCCAGCAGGTGGGGACAGGCGAGCACTGAAGCTTTCTTT. This gives the protein CASRWGQASTEAFF.

The chain joins TRBV5-5 to TRBJ1-4; a possible D gene is TRBD1 (6 bases). Germline lookup yields CDR1 SGHKS and CDR2 YYEKEE (reference sequence). This CDR3 has 16 amino acids. V was cut by 4 bases and J by 0 bases, with 13 bases left in between. The CDR3 sequence is CASSKRGAPTNEKLFF. The CDR3 DNA is TGTGCCAGCAGCAAGCGGGGGGCCCCAACTAATGAAAAACTGTTTTTT.

As concerns this clone: Other DNA sequences in this specimen translate into the identical CDR3. The chain joins TRBV9 to TRBJ2-3; 11 bases are shared with TRBD2. The junction had 3 bases not matched to a gene; V was cut back by 3 bases and J by 3 bases. This CDR3 comprises 15 residues. Germline assignment: CDR1 SGDLS and CDR2 YYNGEE. The CDR3 sequence is CASSGSGGDTDTQYF. In nucleotides, the CDR3 is TGTGCCAGCAGCGGTAGCGGGGGGGATACAGATACGCAGTATTTT.

The chain uses TRBV5-4 and TRBJ2-3, with TRBD2 identical over 14 bases. From germline, CDR1 is SGHNT and CDR2 YYREEE (reference sequence). V was pared by 5 bases and J by 6 bases, with 11 bases of the junction left unmatched. There are 17 residues in the CDR3. The CDR3 reads CASSSAGTSGGYDTQYF. The CDR3 DNA follows: TGTGCCAGCAGTTCTGCCGGGACTAGCGGGGGATATGATACGCAGTATTTT.

The chain combines TRBV10-2 with TRBJ1-2; D may be TRBD1 (5 bases). CDR3 size: 13 residues. Germline-derived CDR1 and CDR2 are WSHSY and SAAADI. The ends were cut back, 8 bases at V and 4 bases at J, with 14 bases in the middle. The CDR3 nucleotides read TGCGCCAGCGGGGCCGGGGGAGTCTATGGCTACACCTTC. Protein: CASGAGGVYGYTF.

J is TRBJ2-3 and V is TRBV7-7, with D possibly TRBD2 on 5 matching bases. The CDR3 runs to 16 residues. The V gene lost 2 bases and the J gene lost 1 base, with 13 bases spanning the gap. The V gene's germline CDR1 is SSHAT and CDR2 FNYEAQ (reference sequence). CDR3 sequence (DNA): TGTGCCAGCAGCTTAAGTAGAGCGGCGCGCACAGATACGCAGTATTTT. Translating it yields CASSLSRAARTDTQYF.

The rearrangement uses TRBV30 and TRBJ1-3; the D gene is possibly TRBD1 (5 bases). Trimming took off 3 bases at V and 0 bases at J, with 18 bases between the two ends. The CDR3 extends over 17 amino acids. Germline V gene lookup returns CDR1 GTSNPN and CDR2 SVGIG (reference sequence). The DNA of the CDR3 is TGTGCCTGGAGGCACTTAGGGGCCGAGGTCTCTGGAAACACCATATATTTT. Translated, it gives CAWRHLGAEVSGNTIYF.

Here the CDR3 reads CASSPRDRGLNTEAFF. Written as DNA, the CDR3 is TGTGCCAGCTCACCGCGGGACAGGGGGTTGAACACTGAAGCTTTCTTT. This rearrangement joins TRBV18 to TRBJ1-1, with 11 bases fitting TRBD1. With 3 bases clipped from V and 0 bases from J, the junction kept 3 bases outside the gene matches. The CDR3 is 16 amino acids. The V gene's germline CDR1 is KGHSH and CDR2 LQKENI.

V usage is TRBV7-3 and J usage is TRBJ2-1; 7 bases match TRBD2. Germline V gene sequence: CDR1 SGHTA, CDR2 FQGTGA. The junction had 4 bases not matched to a gene; V was cut back by 2 bases and J by 3 bases. This CDR3 comprises 15 residues. The CDR3, as DNA: TGTGCCAGCAGCTTACGAGGCGGGGGCTACAATGAGCAGTTCTTC. Translating gives CASSLRGGGYNEQFF.

This clone was counted once. V is TRBV2 and J is TRBJ1-2, with 8 bases aligning to TRBD1. With 5 bases clipped from V and 3 bases from J, the junction kept 8 bases outside the gene matches. There are 15 residues in the CDR3. Germline CDR1 SNHLY, CDR2 FYNNEI. The DNA of the CDR3 is TGTGCCAGCAGTTTCGATATGGACAGGGACTATGGCTACACCTTC. Translating gives CASSFDMDRDYGYTF.

The chain carries TRBV19 and TRBJ2-6; D is unclear. CDR3 length equals 17 residues. CDR1 is LNHDA and CDR2 is SQIVND in the germline V gene (reference sequence). V was pared by 3 bases and J by 0 bases, with 12 bases between. CDR3 protein: CASSIPRRSSGANVLTF. The CDR3, as DNA: TGTGCCAGTAGTATCCCTCGGCGGAGCTCTGGGGCCAACGTCCTGACTTTC.

This clone has just a few counts. This chain uses TRBV6-5 with TRBJ1-2; D gene ambiguous. The V and J ends lost 0 bases and 3 bases respectively, with 8 bases between them. The CDR3 is 14 amino acids. The V gene's germline CDR1 is MNHEY and CDR2 SVGAGI. CDR3: CASSYSTGYYGYTF. The CDR3 DNA follows: TGTGCCAGCAGTTACTCTACGGGATACTATGGCTACACCTTC.

In the case of this clone: An end of the junction does not agree with germline; a read error may underlie this. The chain couples TRBV2 to TRBJ2-7; D is perhaps TRBD1 (7 bases). The CDR3 loop spans 8 amino acids. Germline V gives CDR1 SNHLY, CDR2 FYNNEI. CDR3 region: CAGGTVKF. The CDR3 DNA reads as TGTGCCGGGGGGACAGTTAAATTC. The whole variable domain, remainder taken from reference TRBV2 and TRBJ2-7, is EPEVTQTPSHQVTQMGQEVILRCVPISNHLYFYWYRQILGQKVEFLVSFYNNEISEKSEIFDDQFSVERPDGSNFTLKIRSTKLEDSAMYFCAGGTVKFGPGTRLTVT.

The rearrangement joins TRBV4-2 to TRBJ2-3; 9 bases map to TRBD2. The CDR3 spans 15 residues. CDR1 LGHNA and CDR2 YNFKEQ come from the germline V gene. V lost 1 base and J lost 5; bases outside the gene matches: 4. The CDR3 DNA follows: TGTGCCAGCAGCCAAGGGGGTAGCGGGGGAGATACGCAGTATTTT. Encoded protein: CASSQGGSGGDTQYF.

This clone occurred once. This chain uses TRBV7-9 with TRBJ2-5; D not resolved. Trimming stripped 1 base from V and 1 base from J, with 7 bases between. Germline assignment: CDR1 SEHNR and CDR2 FQNEAQ (reference sequence). This CDR3 has 14 amino acids. The CDR3 reads CASSLGRGQETQYF. Written as DNA, the CDR3 is TGTGCCAGCAGCTTAGGCCGCGGCCAAGAGACCCAGTACTTC.

This chain links TRBV21-1 with TRBJ2-1; the D call in the table, TRBD1, was not verified against the DNA. TRBV21-1 has pseudogene status. CDR3 length: 15 amino acids. This chain's CDR3 is CASSNSRFSYNEQFF. CDR3 sequence (DNA): TGTGCCAGCAGCAATTCCAGGTTCTCCTACAATGAGCAGTTCTTC.

The gene calls are TRBV6-5 and TRBJ2-2; 9 nucleotides match TRBD1. CDR1 MNHEY and CDR2 SVGAGI come from the germline V gene. The CDR3 runs to 15 residues. Germline trimming cut 7 bases from V and 6 bases from J; bases unmatched to any gene: 9. This CDR3 is CASTLTGGAPGELFF. CDR3 nucleotides: TGTGCCAGCACCCTGACAGGGGGGGCCCCCGGGGAGCTGTTTTTT.